These 25 T cell receptor beta chains came from one sample sequenced in a study of T cells after posttransplantation cyclophosphamide. Sequenced by immunoSEQ multiplex PCR; TCRdb stores in-frame clones only, minus some. The table records approximately 16,000 clones, more than 75% of them present only once. Sampled 1 year posttransplant, controls received myeloablative marrow transplants, methotrexate and a calcineurin inhibitor. The material sequenced was PBMCs, taken after an allogeneic stem cell transplant with a calcineurin inhibitor and methotrexate. These receptors came from a male patient aged 50 to 60 who received an allogeneic stem cell transplant from an unrelated donor, was CMV-positive, and had chronic GVHD only. Some T cells here may be from the graft donor.

This clone has just one count. The chain combines TRBV28 with TRBJ1-1; perhaps TRBD1 as D (6 bases). V gave up 6 bases and J gave up 0 bases, with 17 bases separating them. The CDR3 contains 16 residues. Germline CDR1 MDHEN, CDR2 SYDVKM. As DNA, the CDR3 is TGTGCCAGCAGGCTATTACAGGGAACCGTGAACACTGAAGCTTTCTTT. Protein product: CASRLLQGTVNTEAFF.

The rearrangement uses TRBV4-3 and TRBJ2-1; TRBD2 is a possible D gene (6 bases). V was cut by 4 bases and J by 9 bases, with 13 bases left in between. The CDR3 loop spans 13 amino acids. Germline V gene lookup returns CDR1 LGHNA and CDR2 YSLEER. The CDR3 DNA reads TGCGCCAGCAGCCTTGATGGGGACTCTGAGCAGTTCTTC. Residues: CASSLDGDSEQFF.

The V gene is TRBV5-1, the J gene TRBJ1-2, with 7 bases fitting TRBD1. The V segment lost 3 bases and the J segment 6 bases; nucleotides outside the gene matches: 2. Per germline, CDR1 SGHRS and CDR2 YFSETQ. The CDR3 extends over 12 amino acids. CDR3 amino acids: CASSWDSDGYTF. The CDR3 bases are TGCGCCAGCAGCTGGGACAGTGATGGCTACACCTTC.

The chain employs TRBV7-9 and TRBJ2-7; a possible D gene is TRBD1 (6 bases). Trimming took off 7 bases at V and 6 bases at J, with 16 bases between the two ends. The CDR3 length is 13 residues. Germline lookup yields CDR1 SEHNR and CDR2 FQNEAQ (reference sequence). CDR3 nucleotide sequence: TGTGCCAGCACCGGCAGGGGCGCCGGCGAGCAGTACTTC. Amino acid sequence: CASTGRGAGEQYF.

The chain has TRBV5-4 and TRBJ2-7; 9 bases line up with TRBD1. The CDR3 consists of 15 residues. CDR1 and CDR2 from the germline V gene are SGHNT and YYREEE (reference sequence). V lost 4 bases to trimming and J lost 4 bases; unmatched junction nucleotides: 9. The CDR3 reads CASSHRGQGFYEQYF. As DNA, the CDR3 is TGTGCCAGCAGCCACCGGGGACAGGGCTTTTACGAGCAGTACTTC.

This chain links TRBV11-2 with TRBJ1-2; D remains ambiguous. The CDR3 extends over 14 amino acids. V lost 0 bases to trimming and J lost 6 bases, with 11 bases between them. Germline CDR1 and CDR2: SGHAT and FQNNGV. The CDR3 loop is CASSLDLLLHGYTF. The CDR3 DNA reads as TGTGCCAGCAGCTTAGATCTATTACTGCATGGCTACACCTTC.

The chain has TRBV5-1 and TRBJ2-1; 12 bases are a match to TRBD2. Germline CDR1 and CDR2: SGHRS and YFSETQ. The CDR3 extends over 14 amino acids. The J segment lost 6 bases and the V segment lost 7 bases, leaving 5 bases of the junction unmatched. CDR3 amino acids: CASRKGLAGNEQFF. As DNA, the CDR3 is TGCGCCAGCCGGAAGGGACTAGCGGGCAATGAGCAGTTCTTC.

This rearrangement joins TRBV4-1 to TRBJ2-7; a possible D gene is TRBD1 (6 bases). The V and J ends lost 0 bases and 1 base respectively, with 10 bases between them. Germline-derived CDR1 and CDR2 are MGHRA and YSYEKL. CDR3 size: 15 residues. The CDR3 DNA follows: TGCGCCAGCAGCCAAGACAGGACAGCTTCCTACGAGCAGTACTTC. Translating it yields CASSQDRTASYEQYF.

V and J are TRBV6-1 and TRBJ2-7; the D is unclear. The CDR3 spans 13 residues. The ends were cut back, 2 bases at V and 2 bases at J, with 7 bases in the middle. CDR1 and CDR2 from the germline V gene are MNHNS and SASEGT. The CDR3: CASSERITYEQYF. The CDR3 region has the DNA TGTGCCAGCAGTGAACGTATTACCTACGAGCAGTACTTC.

The chain is built from TRBV21-1 and TRBJ2-7; the table's TRBD1 call for D was not verified on the DNA. TRBV21-1 is reported as a pseudogene. The CDR3 has 15 amino acids. CDR3 DNA sequence: TGTGCCAGCAGCAATGTGGGACAGGGCCGTCGCGAGCAGTACTTC. As protein: CASSNVGQGRREQYF.

This chain links TRBV29-1 with TRBJ2-7; 9 bases match TRBD2. J gave up 4 bases and V 3 bases, and 7 bases lay outside the gene matches. The germline gives CDR1 SQVTM, CDR2 ANQGSEA. The CDR3 extends over 14 amino acids. The CDR3 region is CSVEVASGDYEQYF. The DNA of the CDR3 is TGCAGCGTTGAGGTGGCTAGCGGGGATTACGAGCAGTACTTC.

The chain carries TRBV7-6 and TRBJ1-6, with unresolved D. CDR1 is SGHVS and CDR2 is FNYEAQ in the germline V gene. Deletions cut 5 bases from V and 8 bases from J, with 10 bases between. CDR3 size: 13 residues. Here the CDR3 reads CASSLGTHSPLHF. CDR3 DNA sequence: TGTGCCAGCAGCCTGGGCACTCATTCACCCCTCCACTTT.

The V gene is TRBV19, the J gene TRBJ2-7; 7 bases agree with TRBD2. The CDR3 covers 15 residues. The V and J ends lost 3 bases and 2 bases, in that order; junction bases with no gene match: 7. Germline-derived CDR1 and CDR2 are LNHDA and SQIVND (reference sequence). The CDR3 spells CASSMGGRSPYEQYF. CDR3 sequence (DNA): TGTGCCAGTAGTATGGGAGGGCGGTCACCCTACGAGCAGTACTTC. Combining the CDR3 with reference TRBV19 and TRBJ2-7 gives the whole variable domain DGGITQSPKYLFRKEGQNVTLSCEQNLNHDAMYWYRQDPGQGLRLIYYSQIVNDFQKGDIAEGYSVSREKKESFPLTVTSAQKNPTAFYLCASSMGGRSPYEQYFGPGTRLTVT.

The chain links TRBV5-1 to TRBJ2-7; 8 bases are shared with TRBD1. Germline V gene lookup returns CDR1 SGHRS and CDR2 YFSETQ. Trimming took 0 bases from V and 0 from J; bases not matched to a gene: 5. The CDR3 is 16 amino acids. The CDR3 nucleotides are TGCGCCAGCAGCTTGGGCGGGACAGGCAGCTCCTACGAGCAGTACTTC. It specifies CASSLGGTGSSYEQYF.

This chain connects TRBV7-9 to TRBJ2-6, with 7 nucleotides matching TRBD1. Germline trimming cut 2 bases from V and 4 bases from J; bases unmatched to any gene: 2. The CDR3 covers 15 residues. Germline values: CDR1 SEHNR, CDR2 FQNEAQ (reference sequence). The CDR3 sequence is CASSLRGQGANVLTF. Here the CDR3 DNA reads TGTGCCAGCAGCTTAAGGGGACAGGGGGCCAACGTCCTGACTTTC. Looking up the rest from reference TRBV7-9 and TRBJ2-6 gives the full variable domain: DTGVSQNPRHKITKRGQNVTFRCDPISEHNRLYWYRQTLGQGPEFLTYFQNEAQLEKSRLLSDRFSAERPKGSFSTLEIQRTEQGDSAMYLCASSLRGQGANVLTFGAGSRLTVL.

V usage is TRBV2 and J usage is TRBJ2-7; TRBD1 matches 7 bases. Germline CDR1 reads SNHLY; CDR2 reads FYNNEI. With 8 bases clipped from V and 2 bases from J, the junction kept 6 bases outside the gene matches. The CDR3 totals 13 residues. Written as DNA, the CDR3 is TGTGCCAGCGGCCGGGACAGAGCCTACGAGCAGTACTTC. This codes for CASGRDRAYEQYF.

V usage is TRBV5-6 and J usage is TRBJ2-7; 10 nucleotides align to TRBD2. V lost 3 bases and J lost 5; bases outside the gene matches: 11. Per the germline V gene, CDR1 is SGHDT and CDR2 is YYEEEE. This CDR3 is 16 amino acids long. The CDR3: CASSSSDRLAGDEQYF. Written as DNA, the CDR3 is TGTGCCAGCAGCTCAAGCGATCGGCTAGCGGGAGACGAGCAGTACTTC.

V and J are TRBV2 and TRBJ2-7; 8 bases agree with TRBD1. The CDR3 covers 16 residues. V trimming: 1 base; J trimming: 4 bases; junction bases outside the gene matches: 9. Germline CDR1 and CDR2: SNHLY and FYNNEI. This CDR3 is CASSEGSTGDPYEQYF. CDR3 in DNA: TGTGCCAGCAGTGAAGGATCGACAGGGGATCCGTACGAGCAGTACTTC.

In this sample, this clone turned up a few times. The chain uses TRBV19 and TRBJ1-1; maybe TRBD1 (6 bases). V shed 5 bases and J shed 2 bases, with 12 bases lying between them. Germline assignment: CDR1 LNHDA and CDR2 SQIVND (reference sequence). The CDR3 has 14 amino acids. As DNA, the CDR3 is TGTGCCAGTAGTTCACGGACAGACAACACTGAAGCTTTCTTT. Translated, it gives CASSSRTDNTEAFF.

The chain uses TRBV6-5 and TRBJ1-1; D gene unclear. The V gene's germline CDR1 is MNHEY and CDR2 SVGAGI. CDR3 length: 13 residues. The V and J ends lost 5 bases and 1 base respectively, with 8 bases between them. CDR3 nucleotides: TGTGCCAGCAGTCAGTACAGGAACACTGAAGCTTTCTTT. Its protein product is CASSQYRNTEAFF.

This clone was detected only once. The chain employs TRBV5-6 and TRBJ1-3; 9 nucleotides line up with TRBD1. V dropped 2 bases and J dropped 4; count of bases not matched to a gene: 13. CDR1 and CDR2 from the germline V gene are SGHDT and YYEEEE. There are 18 residues in the CDR3. Here the CDR3 DNA reads TGTGCCAGCAGCTTTGGGCATCCGGGACAGGGTGCCGGAAACACCATATATTTT. Its translation: CASSFGHPGQGAGNTIYF.

The J gene is TRBJ1-4, the V gene TRBV7-2; perhaps TRBD1 as D (6 bases). The V end lost 2 bases, the J end lost 0 bases, and 19 bases lay between the germline ends. The CDR3 is made up of 19 amino acids. Germline CDR1 reads SGHTA; CDR2 reads FQGNSA. CDR3 region: CASSLNLPGDEATNEKLFF. DNA for the CDR3: TGTGCCAGCAGCTTAAATTTACCAGGGGACGAGGCAACTAATGAAAAACTGTTTTTT.

This sequence joins TRBV5-5 and TRBJ1-5; D perhaps matches TRBD1 (5 bases). From germline, CDR1 is SGHKS and CDR2 YYEKEE (reference sequence). There are 15 residues in the CDR3. V gave up 2 bases and J gave up 2 bases, with 11 bases separating them. The CDR3 DNA reads as TGTGCCAGCAGCTTAGGGGCGTCGGGCAATCAGCCCCAGCATTTT. As protein: CASSLGASGNQPQHF.

V and J are TRBV7-2 and TRBJ1-2; D is perhaps TRBD1 (5 bases). Germline CDR1 and CDR2: SGHTA and FQGNSA. This CDR3 contains 14 residues. V lost 7 bases and J lost 1, with 13 bases in between. This CDR3 reads CASTNPGVNYGYTF. CDR3 DNA sequence: TGTGCCAGCACCAATCCGGGGGTTAACTATGGCTACACCTTC.

The chain links TRBV29-1 to TRBJ2-1; 8 bases align to TRBD2. The CDR3 length is 13 residues. CDR1 and CDR2 from the germline V gene are SQVTM and ANQGSEA. V lost 6 bases and J lost 7; bases outside the gene matches: 8. The CDR3: CSVHGTSGNEQFF. In DNA, the CDR3 is TGCAGCGTCCATGGGACTAGTGGGAATGAGCAGTTCTTC.